Listed here are 27 T cell receptor beta chains from one sample, sequenced in a study of blood T cell repertoires in COVID-19. Sequencing was performed with immunoSEQ multiplex PCR; in TCRdb, only in-frame clones are kept and a portion is missing. The table lists around 100,000 clones, around 67% of them singletons. The sample comprised peripheral blood. The origin of the receptors is a man between 65 and 79 years old with COVID-19, enrolled during active disease.

The rearrangement joins TRBV15 to TRBJ2-2; 8 bases line up with TRBD2. Germline CDR1 and CDR2: LNHNV and YYDKDF (reference sequence). The length of the CDR3 is 18 residues. The V and J ends lost 1 base and 5 bases, in that order; junction bases with no gene match: 12. This chain's CDR3 is CATSRVALGRAFTGELFF. DNA of the CDR3: TGTGCCACCAGCAGAGTGGCCCTCGGGAGGGCCTTTACCGGGGAGCTGTTTTTT.

V is TRBV7-9 and J is TRBJ1-5, with TRBD1 identical over 9 bases. J lost 4 bases, V lost 0 bases, and 1 base had no gene match. This CDR3 has 15 residues. Germline-derived CDR1 and CDR2 are SEHNR and FQNEAQ (reference sequence). This chain's CDR3 is CASSLAGTGNQPQHF. The DNA of the CDR3 is TGTGCCAGCAGCTTAGCGGGGACAGGGAATCAGCCCCAGCATTTT.

This clone was counted a few times. The chain is built from TRBV5-1 and TRBJ2-7; D ambiguous. Germline assignment: CDR1 SGHRS and CDR2 YFSETQ. The CDR3 consists of 14 residues. The V and J ends lost 2 bases and 7 bases respectively, with 16 bases between them. CDR3 nucleotides: TGCGCCAGCAGCTTTAGAGTAGAATTTCGGGAGCAGTACTTC. The encoded protein is CASSFRVEFREQYF.

The CDR3 region has the DNA TGTGCCAGCAGCAAGGGGGCGAGGAGCTACGAGCAGTACTTC. Its translation is CASSKGARSYEQYF. J is TRBJ2-7 and V is TRBV11-2; 7 bases are shared with TRBD1. J gave up 3 bases and V 5 bases, and 7 bases lay outside the gene matches. The CDR3 totals 14 residues. CDR1 and CDR2 (germline): SGHAT, FQNNGV.

The chain combines TRBV5-1 with TRBJ2-5; TRBD1 might be the D (5 bases). Trimming cost V 2 bases and J 1 base, with 9 bases left between them. This CDR3 region has 14 residues. In germline, CDR1 is SGHRS, CDR2 YFSETQ. DNA of the CDR3: TGCGCCAGCAGCTTAGGGGTAGCCCAAGAGACCCAGTACTTC. Protein sequence: CASSLGVAQETQYF.

This clone was seen only once. V usage is TRBV15 and J usage is TRBJ2-3, with 13 nucleotides matching TRBD2. The CDR3 contains 17 residues. CDR1 is LNHNV, CDR2 YYDKDF, per germline (reference sequence). The junction had 11 bases not matched to a gene; V was cut back by 5 bases and J by 6 bases. This chain's CDR3 is CATSSPGLAGVKDTQYF. The CDR3 nucleotides read TGTGCCACCAGCTCCCCCGGACTAGCGGGGGTCAAGGATACGCAGTATTTT.

V gene TRBV7-8 combines with J gene TRBJ2-2; D unclear. CDR1 is SGHVS and CDR2 is FQNEAQ in the germline V gene. CDR3 length: 12 residues. Trimming took off 1 base at V and 7 bases at J, with 4 bases between the two ends. This CDR3 is CASSLDYGELFF. The CDR3 coding sequence is TGTGCCAGCAGCTTAGATTACGGGGAGCTGTTTTTT.

The chain carries TRBV7-9 and TRBJ2-3; TRBD1 is a possible D gene (5 bases). V lost 5 bases and J 2 bases, leaving 11 bases between the germline ends. This CDR3 is 14 amino acids long. CDR1 is SEHNR, CDR2 FQNEAQ, per germline (reference sequence). CDR3 nucleotide sequence: TGTGCCAGCAGCCCCCTGGGGCCCACAGATACGCAGTATTTT. Amino acid sequence: CASSPLGPTDTQYF.

This clone has more than one count but fewer than ten. This chain uses TRBV29-1 with TRBJ1-2; D might be TRBD1 (6 bases). Germline V gene data show CDR1 as SQVTM and CDR2 as ANQGSEA. This CDR3 comprises 13 residues. Trimming removed 2 bases from V and 7 bases from J, with 14 bases in between. CDR3 nucleotide sequence: TGCAGCGTTGAAATTCGGGGGGCGGCTGGCTACACCTTC. The encoded protein is CSVEIRGAAGYTF.

J is TRBJ1-5 and V is TRBV4-2, with D maybe TRBD1 (5 bases). Germline lookup yields CDR1 LGHNA and CDR2 YNFKEQ. With 0 bases removed from V and 4 bases from J, the gap between germline ends came to 19 bases. The CDR3 has 18 amino acids. CDR3 in DNA: TGTGCCAGCAGCCAAGAAGGGAGGGGTGGCGTGGGAAATCAGCCCCAGCATTTT. Encoded protein: CASSQEGRGGVGNQPQHF.

The V and J genes are TRBV28 and TRBJ1-5; 7 bases align to TRBD1. Germline CDR1 reads MDHEN; CDR2 reads SYDVKM. Unmatched junction bases numbered 5, after V lost 5 bases and J lost 1 base. The CDR3 length is 15 residues. The DNA of the CDR3 is TGTGCCAGCAGTAGGAGGGGGCCAAGCAATCAGCCCCAGCATTTT. Its translation: CASSRRGPSNQPQHF.

V is TRBV5-1 and J is TRBJ1-2, with no clear D. Trimming took off 0 bases at V and 0 bases at J, with 15 bases between the two ends. The CDR3 has 17 amino acids. The germline CDR1 and CDR2 sequences are SGHRS and YFSETQ. This CDR3 reads CASSLGTRRDPNYGYTF. CDR3 coding DNA: TGCGCCAGCAGCTTGGGTACCCGACGGGATCCTAACTATGGCTACACCTTC.

The V gene is TRBV9, the J gene TRBJ2-2; D is unresolved. V shed 4 bases and J shed 4 bases, with 11 bases lying between them. CDR3 length: 14 residues. Germline V gene sequence: CDR1 SGDLS, CDR2 YYNGEE. DNA of the CDR3: TGTGCCAGCAGCCCGCCGGTCTCCACCGGGGAGCTGTTTTTT. It specifies CASSPPVSTGELFF.

V gene TRBV5-1 combines with J gene TRBJ2-7; TRBD2 might be the D (5 bases). This CDR3 contains 13 residues. Germline V gene lookup returns CDR1 SGHRS and CDR2 YFSETQ. The V end was cut by 5 bases, the J end by 1 base, with 10 bases between. The CDR3 loop is CASRPSQSYEQYF. CDR3 bases: TGCGCCAGCAGACCTAGCCAATCCTACGAGCAGTACTTC.

This clone was picked up many times. The chain carries TRBV18 and TRBJ1-5, with D possibly matching TRBD1 (5 bases). CDR3 length: 14 residues. The V gene lost 3 bases and the J gene lost 5 bases, with 11 bases spanning the gap. Per germline, CDR1 KGHSH and CDR2 LQKENI. The CDR3 loop is CASSPGGAHQPQHF. The CDR3 region has the DNA TGTGCCAGCTCACCGGGAGGGGCTCATCAGCCCCAGCATTTT.

The J gene is TRBJ2-6, the V gene TRBV7-2, with 8 bases aligning to TRBD1. Germline V gene sequence: CDR1 SGHTA, CDR2 FQGNSA. The CDR3 sequence is 17 residues long. The junction had 8 bases not matched to a gene; V was cut back by 4 bases and J by 3 bases. The CDR3 here is CASSWDRFTFGANVLTF. The CDR3 DNA is TGTGCCAGCAGCTGGGACAGGTTTACTTTTGGGGCCAACGTCCTGACTTTC.

The gene calls are TRBV18 and TRBJ1-5, with a tentative D call TRBD1 (5 bases). Per germline, CDR1 KGHSH and CDR2 LQKENI. V was trimmed by 3 bases and J by 1 base, leaving 10 bases between them. The CDR3 consists of 15 residues. The CDR3 nucleotides are TGTGCCAGCTCACCTCTCGGGGGAAGCAATCAGCCCCAGCATTTT. It translates to CASSPLGGSNQPQHF.

V gene TRBV19 combines with J gene TRBJ1-2; 10 nucleotides agree with TRBD1. The CDR3 totals 15 residues. Looked up from germline, CDR1 is LNHDA and CDR2 is SQIVND (reference sequence). J lost 7 bases, V lost 5 bases, and 10 bases had no gene match. DNA of the CDR3: TGTGCCAGTAGTCCTCCGACAGGGGGCCGAGGTGGCTACACCTTC. It encodes CASSPPTGGRGGYTF.

The rearrangement joins TRBV27 to TRBJ1-5; D is perhaps TRBD1 (6 bases). Per the germline V gene, CDR1 is MNHEY and CDR2 is SMNVEV (reference sequence). The V gene lost 2 bases and the J gene lost 7 bases, with 9 bases spanning the gap. This CDR3 has 13 amino acids. As DNA, the CDR3 is TGTGCCAGCAGTTTAGGGGGGGCCCAGCCCCAGCATTTT. This gives the protein CASSLGGAQPQHF.

The chain employs TRBV3-1 (or the pseudogene TRBV3-2) and TRBJ2-7, with 9 bases matching TRBD1. Trimming at V came to 4 bases and at J to 9 bases, leaving 13 bases not matched to a gene. The CDR3 length is 15 residues. The germline V gene has CDR1 LGHDT and CDR2 YNNKEL (reference sequence). CDR3 protein: CASSPQWTGEIGQYF. DNA of the CDR3: TGTGCCAGCAGCCCGCAGTGGACAGGGGAAATCGGGCAGTACTTC.

The chain recombines TRBV5-1 with TRBJ2-2; D is perhaps TRBD2 (5 bases). The CDR3 runs 15 residues. The V gene lost 3 bases and the J gene lost 4 bases, with 13 bases spanning the gap. The germline gives CDR1 SGHRS, CDR2 YFSETQ. This CDR3 reads CASSSGLAGTGELFF. CDR3 nucleotide sequence: TGCGCCAGCAGCTCCGGACTCGCAGGCACCGGGGAGCTGTTTTTT.

The genes are TRBV7-2 and TRBJ2-3; 7 bases agree with TRBD2. V was clipped by 2 bases and J by 1 base; unmatched bases: 6. Germline assignment: CDR1 SGHTA and CDR2 FQGNSA. This CDR3 is 16 amino acids long. In DNA form, the CDR3 reads TGTGCCAGCAGCTTAAGGAGTAGCGGGCGCACAGATACGCAGTATTTT. Translating it yields CASSLRSSGRTDTQYF. The full variable domain, rest sourced from reference TRBV7-2 and TRBJ2-3, is GAGVSQSPSNKVTEKGKDVELRCDPISGHTALYWYRQSLGQGLEFLIYFQGNSAPDKSGLPSDRFSAERTGGSVSTLTIQRTQQEDSAVYLCASSLRSSGRTDTQYFGPGTRLTVL.

This clone was picked up a small number of times. The V call is TRBV7-2, the J call TRBJ1-6; no clear D gene. Germline V gives CDR1 SGHTA, CDR2 FQGNSA. This CDR3 contains 12 residues. V lost 3 bases and J lost 7, with 4 bases in between. Here the CDR3 DNA reads TGTGCCAGCAGCTTGCGGAATTCACCCCTCCACTTT. It encodes CASSLRNSPLHF.

The chain recombines TRBV10-3 with TRBJ2-2; TRBD2 matches at 11 bases. The ends lost 6 bases at V and 6 bases at J; junction bases unmatched: 9. Germline V gives CDR1 ENHRY, CDR2 SYGVKD. The CDR3 totals 16 residues. The CDR3 bases are TGTGCCATCAGCGCCCCCGGGACTAGCGGACCCGGGGAGCTGTTTTTT. Its protein product is CAISAPGTSGPGELFF.

This clone was observed once. This chain uses TRBV29-1 with TRBJ2-3, with 7 positions matching TRBD1. CDR1 SQVTM and CDR2 ANQGSEA come from the germline V gene. Trimming removed 3 bases from V and 4 bases from J; junction bases left unmatched: 10. The CDR3 length is 15 residues. The DNA of the CDR3 is TGCAGCGTTGATGATCCAGACAGGGCGGCAGATACGCAGTATTTT. This translates into CSVDDPDRAADTQYF.

This chain uses TRBV3-1 (or the pseudogene TRBV3-2) with TRBJ2-2, with 7 bases matching TRBD1. The V and J ends lost 11 bases and 2 bases, in that order; junction bases with no gene match: 8. The CDR3 is 14 residues long. Per the germline V gene, CDR1 is LGHDT and CDR2 is YNNKEL (reference sequence). The CDR3 bases are TGTGCCTCGTCCGGGACAGTTAACACCGGGGAGCTGTTTTTT. Protein: CASSGTVNTGELFF.

The CDR3 sequence: CASSLLSRQGRIETQYF. In DNA, the CDR3 is TGCGCCAGCAGCTTGTTGAGTCGACAGGGGAGAATCGAGACCCAGTACTTC. The chain carries TRBV5-1 and TRBJ2-5, with TRBD1 matching 8 bases. The CDR3 runs to 17 residues. Per germline, CDR1 SGHRS and CDR2 YFSETQ. V shed 1 base and J 5 bases; nucleotides not matched to a gene: 13.